A selection of T cell receptor beta chains follows, all from one sample in a study of T cells after yellow fever vaccination. TCRdb ran MiXCR on the 5' RACE reads and lists one entry per CDR3 protein. In the table there are about 260,000 distinct CDR3 sequences, 10% to 15% of which are singletons. The sample was CD4+ T cells sorted from PBMCs, taken 45 days after the yellow fever booster vaccination. These receptors all come from a young man who received the YFV17D yellow fever vaccine. Each CDR3 is given with its conserved first and last residue. The D gene is left open where the match is weak. The size field is filled for only some rows; it gives once, few, many or a size class.

len: 17
d_gene: TRBD2
j_gene: TRBJ2-2
v_gene: TRBV9
abundance: few
CDR3aa: CASSVSSGRGNTGELFF
CDR3nt: TGTGCCAGCAGCGTCAGTAGCGGGAGGGGGAACACCGGGGAGCTGTTTTTT

len: 13
d_gene: NA
j_gene: TRBJ2-3
v_gene: TRBV7-9
abundance: few
CDR3aa: CASSPRVFDTQYF
CDR3nt: TGTGCCAGCAGCCCGCGGGTATTTGATACGCAGTATTTT

len: 13
d_gene: TRBD2
j_gene: TRBJ2-3
v_gene: TRBV6-5
abundance: few
CDR3aa: CASSIGTSGRADF
CDR3nt: TGTGCCAGCAGTATAGGAACTAGCGGGAGAGCGGATTTT

len: 14
d_gene: NA
j_gene: TRBJ2-7
v_gene: TRBV2
abundance: NA
CDR3aa: CASTLGQEPYEQYF
CDR3nt: TGTGCCAGCACTCTGGGGCAGGAGCCCTACGAGCAGTACTTC

len: 12
d_gene: TRBD2
j_gene: TRBJ2-7
v_gene: TRBV6-5
abundance: few
CDR3aa: CASRTRGVEQYF
CDR3nt: TGTGCCAGCAGAACTCGGGGGGTCGAGCAGTACTTC

len: 14
d_gene: TRBD1
j_gene: TRBJ2-5
v_gene: TRBV18
abundance: NA
CDR3aa: CASSNTGGEETQYF
CDR3nt: TGTGCCAGCTCAAATACAGGGGGCGAAGAGACCCAGTACTTC

len: 12
d_gene: NA
j_gene: TRBJ2-5
v_gene: TRBV27
abundance: few
CDR3aa: CASSLPSGTQYF
CDR3nt: TGTGCCAGCAGTTTGCCATCCGGGACCCAGTACTTC

len: 15
d_gene: NA
j_gene: TRBJ2-7
v_gene: TRBV4-2
abundance: few
CDR3aa: CASSQVESTIYEQYF
CDR3nt: TGTGCCAGCAGCCAAGTTGAGAGTACGATCTACGAGCAGTACTTC

len: 15
d_gene: NA
j_gene: TRBJ2-7
v_gene: TRBV4-3
abundance: many
CDR3aa: CASSQDSQGNYEQYF
CDR3nt: TGCGCCAGCAGCCAAGATAGCCAGGGGAACTACGAGCAGTACTTC

len: 15
d_gene: NA
j_gene: TRBJ2-7
v_gene: TRBV5-1
abundance: few
CDR3aa: CASSLVYGSAYEQYF
CDR3nt: TGCGCCAGCAGCTTGGTCTACGGTAGCGCCTACGAGCAGTACTTC

len: 16
d_gene: NA
j_gene: TRBJ2-1
v_gene: TRBV5-1
abundance: NA
CDR3aa: CASSLTLLEYYNEQFF
CDR3nt: TGCGCCAGCAGCTTGACACTTCTAGAATACTACAATGAGCAGTTCTTC

len: 12
d_gene: NA
j_gene: TRBJ2-5
v_gene: TRBV7-9
abundance: few
CDR3aa: CASSLRGGTQYF
CDR3nt: TGTGCCAGCAGCTTAAGAGGGGGAACCCAGTACTTC

len: 14
d_gene: TRBD2
j_gene: TRBJ2-1
v_gene: TRBV5-1
abundance: once
CDR3aa: CASSWGLAANEHFF
CDR3nt: TGCGCCAGCAGTTGGGGACTAGCGGCCAATGAGCACTTCTTC

len: 15
d_gene: NA
j_gene: TRBJ2-7
v_gene: TRBV28
abundance: few
CDR3aa: CASRPAGHRSDEQYF
CDR3nt: TGTGCCAGCAGGCCCGCCGGGCACAGGTCCGACGAGCAGTACTTC

len: 12
d_gene: TRBD1
j_gene: TRBJ2-7
v_gene: TRBV6-5
abundance: few
CDR3aa: CASRDSKYEQYF
CDR3nt: TGTGCCAGCCGGGACAGCAAATACGAGCAGTACTTC

len: 16
d_gene: NA
j_gene: TRBJ2-2
v_gene: TRBV20-1
abundance: few
CDR3aa: CSARDGAPPNTGELFF
CDR3nt: TGCAGTGCTAGAGATGGGGCTCCTCCGAACACCGGGGAGCTGTTTTTT

len: 18
d_gene: NA
j_gene: TRBJ2-1
v_gene: TRBV4-2
abundance: few
CDR3aa: CASSQDHGRGTLYNEQFF
CDR3nt: TGTGCCAGCAGCCAAGATCATGGGCGCGGAACCCTCTACAATGAGCAGTTCTTC

len: 14
d_gene: NA
j_gene: TRBJ2-7
v_gene: TRBV7-9
abundance: few
CDR3aa: CASSPGSAAYEQYF
CDR3nt: TGTGCCAGCAGCCCCGGTTCAGCTGCCTACGAGCAGTACTTC

len: 13
d_gene: NA
j_gene: TRBJ1-6
v_gene: TRBV12-3/TRBV12-4
abundance: NA
CDR3aa: CASSFALNSPLHF
CDR3nt: TGTGCCAGCAGTTTTGCCCTGAATTCACCCCTCCACTTT

len: 12
d_gene: NA
j_gene: TRBJ2-2
v_gene: TRBV19
abundance: few
CDR3aa: CASRENTGELFF
CDR3nt: TGTGCCAGTAGGGAGAACACCGGGGAGCTGTTTTTT

len: 15
d_gene: TRBD1
j_gene: TRBJ2-7
v_gene: TRBV7-2
abundance: NA
CDR3aa: CASSFTTGVKGEQYF
CDR3nt: TGTGCCAGCAGCTTCACGACAGGGGTTAAGGGCGAGCAGTACTTC

len: 16
d_gene: NA
j_gene: TRBJ1-1
v_gene: TRBV27
abundance: many
CDR3aa: CASSLSPPNMNTEAFF
CDR3nt: TGTGCCAGCAGTTTATCCCCCCCGAACATGAACACTGAAGCTTTCTTT

len: 15
d_gene: NA
j_gene: TRBJ2-7
v_gene: TRBV20-1
abundance: many
CDR3aa: CSARVGAAGSYEQYF
CDR3nt: TGCAGTGCTAGAGTCGGGGCGGCCGGCTCCTACGAGCAGTACTTC

len: 11
d_gene: NA
j_gene: TRBJ2-1
v_gene: TRBV7-2
abundance: NA
CDR3aa: CASSLWTEQFF
CDR3nt: TGTGCCAGCAGCTTATGGACTGAGCAGTTCTTC

len: 15
d_gene: NA
j_gene: TRBJ1-2
v_gene: TRBV3-1
abundance: few
CDR3aa: CASSQQTDTIYGYTF
CDR3nt: TGTGCCAGCAGCCAGCAGACAGACACTATCTATGGCTACACCTTC

len: 19
d_gene: TRBD2
j_gene: TRBJ2-7
v_gene: TRBV5-6
abundance: NA
CDR3aa: CASSADGLAGVPPSYEQYF
CDR3nt: TGTGCCAGCAGCGCGGACGGACTAGCGGGAGTCCCGCCCTCCTACGAGCAGTACTTC

len: 13
d_gene: NA
j_gene: TRBJ2-2
v_gene: TRBV20-1
abundance: NA
CDR3aa: CSARGQVAGELFF
CDR3nt: TGCAGTGCTAGGGGGCAGGTAGCCGGGGAGCTGTTTTTT

len: 15
d_gene: TRBD2
j_gene: TRBJ2-2
v_gene: TRBV29-1
abundance: few
CDR3aa: CSVVSSGVNTGELFF
CDR3nt: TGCAGCGTTGTTTCTAGCGGGGTGAACACCGGGGAGCTGTTTTTT

len: 14
d_gene: NA
j_gene: TRBJ2-1
v_gene: TRBV18
abundance: few
CDR3aa: CASSPMTTNNEQFF
CDR3nt: TGTGCCAGCTCACCAATGACGACCAACAATGAGCAGTTCTTC

len: 14
d_gene: TRBD1
j_gene: TRBJ2-5
v_gene: TRBV5-1
abundance: many
CDR3aa: CASSLQGARETQYF
CDR3nt: TGTGCCAGCAGTTTGCAGGGGGCGCGTGAGACCCAGTACTTC

len: 18
d_gene: TRBD2
j_gene: TRBJ2-1
v_gene: TRBV11-2
abundance: NA
CDR3aa: CASSLKGSTSASYNEQFF
CDR3nt: TGTGCCAGCAGCTTAAAAGGTAGCACTAGCGCCTCCTACAATGAGCAGTTCTTC

len: 15
d_gene: TRBD1
j_gene: TRBJ1-1
v_gene: TRBV5-1
abundance: NA
CDR3aa: CASSPADRGNTEAFF
CDR3nt: TGCGCCAGCAGCCCCGCCGACAGGGGCAACACTGAAGCTTTCTTT

len: 11
d_gene: NA
j_gene: TRBJ2-1
v_gene: TRBV2
abundance: many
CDR3aa: CASSVDNEQFF
CDR3nt: TGTGCCAGCAGTGTAGACAATGAGCAGTTCTTC

len: 13
d_gene: NA
j_gene: TRBJ1-1
v_gene: TRBV29-1
abundance: few
CDR3aa: CSVGGTPNTEAFF
CDR3nt: TGCAGCGTTGGCGGGACACCGAACACTGAAGCTTTCTTT

len: 13
d_gene: NA
j_gene: TRBJ2-5
v_gene: TRBV10-1
abundance: few
CDR3aa: CASSDPDAGTQYF
CDR3nt: TGCGCCAGCAGTGACCCGGACGCGGGGACCCAGTACTTC

len: 15
d_gene: TRBD2
j_gene: TRBJ2-1
v_gene: TRBV10-3
abundance: few
CDR3aa: CAISGLAGSYNEQFF
CDR3nt: TGTGCCATCAGTGGACTAGCGGGATCCTACAATGAGCAGTTCTTC

len: 13
d_gene: NA
j_gene: TRBJ1-3
v_gene: TRBV6-1
abundance: few
CDR3aa: CASKEGFGNTIYF
CDR3nt: TGTGCCAGCAAAGAAGGCTTTGGAAACACCATATATTTT

len: 14
d_gene: TRBD1
j_gene: TRBJ2-7
v_gene: TRBV5-8
abundance: NA
CDR3aa: CASIPGTGTYEQYF
CDR3nt: TGTGCCAGCATCCCCGGGACAGGCACCTACGAGCAGTACTTC

len: 14
d_gene: NA
j_gene: TRBJ2-7
v_gene: TRBV20-1
abundance: once
CDR3aa: CSASLALGGYEQYF
CDR3nt: TGCAGTGCTAGTTTGGCCCTCGGAGGGTACGAGCAGTACTTC

len: 13
d_gene: NA
j_gene: TRBJ1-5
v_gene: TRBV7-9
abundance: many
CDR3aa: CASSLGTNQPQHF
CDR3nt: TGTGCCAGCAGCCTGGGGACAAATCAGCCCCAGCATTTT

len: 15
d_gene: TRBD1
j_gene: TRBJ1-6
v_gene: TRBV7-2
abundance: NA
CDR3aa: CASSLTGVTNSPLHF
CDR3nt: TGTGCCAGCAGCTTAACAGGGGTCACGAATTCACCCCTCCACTTT

len: 12
d_gene: NA
j_gene: TRBJ1-1
v_gene: TRBV12-5
abundance: NA
CDR3aa: CASVVAGGAPFF
CDR3nt: NA

len: 17
d_gene: TRBD2
j_gene: TRBJ2-1
v_gene: TRBV12-3/TRBV12-4
abundance: NA
CDR3aa: CASSWGLAGGRDNEQFF
CDR3nt: TGTGCCAGCAGTTGGGGACTAGCGGGGGGCCGTGACAATGAGCAGTTCTTC

len: 13
d_gene: NA
j_gene: TRBJ1-2
v_gene: TRBV27
abundance: few
CDR3aa: CASSRGQHYGYTF
CDR3nt: TGTGCCAGCAGTCGGGGCCAGCACTATGGCTACACCTTC

len: 15
d_gene: NA
j_gene: TRBJ2-1
v_gene: TRBV9
abundance: few
CDR3aa: CASSARLGDYNEQFF
CDR3nt: TGTGCCAGCAGCGCTCGACTAGGCGATTACAATGAGCAGTTCTTC

len: 13
d_gene: TRBD1
j_gene: TRBJ2-4
v_gene: TRBV6-2/TRBV6-3
abundance: NA
CDR3aa: CASSPIKGQGKYF
CDR3nt: TGTGCCAGCAGTCCTATTAAGGGACAGGGAAAATACTTC

len: 13
d_gene: NA
j_gene: TRBJ1-1
v_gene: TRBV29-1
abundance: few
CDR3aa: CSVRGIFNTEAFF
CDR3nt: TGCAGCGTTAGGGGGATATTTAACACTGAAGCTTTCTTT